A single sample is the source of the 15 T cell receptor beta chains below, sequenced in a study of blood T cell repertoires in COVID-19. Produced via immunoSEQ multiplex PCR; TCRdb's table is partial and in-frame only. The sample contains under 150,000 clones, around 84% of which appear only once. Sequencing input: peripheral blood. These receptors came from a man aged 55 to 70 with active or convalescent COVID-19.

The genes are TRBV10-3 and TRBJ2-7; TRBD2 might be the D (6 bases). Between the trimmed V and J ends, which lost 10 bases and 2 bases, there was a span of 18 bases. CDR1 and CDR2 from the germline V gene are ENHRY and SYGVKD. The CDR3 length is 14 residues. CDR3 sequence reads: CASLRDGEAYEQYF. In DNA, the CDR3 is TGTGCCAGCCTAAGGGATGGGGAGGCCTACGAGCAGTACTTC.

This clone showed up just a few times. The CDR3 is CATSDQRTGEDGYTF. DNA of the CDR3: TGTGCCACCAGTGACCAACGGACAGGGGAGGATGGCTACACCTTC. This chain connects TRBV24-1 to TRBJ1-2; 9 positions agree with TRBD1. J lost 6 bases, V lost 4 bases, and 8 bases had no gene match. This CDR3 region has 15 residues. Germline V CDR1 and CDR2: KGHDR, SFDVKD.

This chain uses TRBV20-1 with TRBJ2-7, with D possibly being TRBD2 (5 bases). The CDR3 totals 11 residues. With 6 bases removed from V and 5 bases from J, the gap between germline ends came to 11 bases. CDR1 DFQATT and CDR2 SNEGSKA come from the germline V gene (reference sequence). The CDR3 DNA reads TGCAGTGCCGACCGGGGTCACGAGCAGTACTTC. Protein product: CSADRGHEQYF.

The chain carries TRBV6-2 or TRBV6-3 and TRBJ1-5, with TRBD1 matching over 7 bases. The germline V gene has CDR1 MNHEY and CDR2 SVGEGT. This CDR3 is 18 amino acids long. The J segment lost 2 bases and the V segment lost 2 bases, leaving 12 bases of the junction unmatched. This CDR3 reads CASSYQSRDRMRNQPQHF. The CDR3 bases are TGTGCCAGCAGTTACCAAAGCCGGGACAGAATGCGCAATCAGCCCCAGCATTTT.

This chain connects TRBV5-5 to TRBJ2-3; a weak D match, TRBD1 (6 bases). The CDR3 covers 16 residues. The germline CDR1 and CDR2 sequences are SGHKS and YYEKEE (reference sequence). Deletions cut 6 bases from V and 1 base from J, with 18 bases between. CDR3 nucleotide sequence: TGTGCCAGCACCTCCGGCTCAGGGGCTGGCACAGATACGCAGTATTTT. This encodes CASTSGSGAGTDTQYF.

V is TRBV3-1 (or the pseudogene TRBV3-2) and J is TRBJ1-1, with D tentatively TRBD1 (6 bases). Germline values: CDR1 LGHDT, CDR2 YNNKEL (reference sequence). This CDR3 region has 14 residues. Trimming took 1 base from V and 1 from J, leaving 7 bases between them. For the CDR3, the DNA is TGTGCCAGCAGCCAAGGCAGGGGGAACACTGAAGCTTTCTTT. This codes for CASSQGRGNTEAFF.

The V and J genes are TRBV29-1 and TRBJ2-3; TRBD1 agrees at 9 bases. This CDR3 has 13 residues. Losses at the gene ends were 6 bases for V and 8 bases for J; bases not matched to a gene: 9. Germline CDR1 SQVTM, CDR2 ANQGSEA. CDR3 amino acids: CSVWTGVEGTQYF. CDR3 nucleotide sequence: TGCAGCGTATGGACAGGGGTGGAAGGTACGCAGTATTTT.

This clone has ten or more counts. This chain uses TRBV4-2 with TRBJ2-1, with 10 positions matching TRBD2. The CDR3 totals 14 residues. Germline V gives CDR1 LGHNA, CDR2 YNFKEQ. V shed 6 bases and J 6 bases; nucleotides not matched to a gene: 5. Here the CDR3 reads CASSLTSGVNEQFF. The CDR3 nucleotides read TGTGCCAGCAGTCTTACTAGCGGGGTCAATGAGCAGTTCTTC.

J is TRBJ1-2 and V is TRBV14; 8 bases agree with TRBD1. V lost 0 bases and J lost 8; bases outside the gene matches: 8. CDR3 size: 15 residues. Germline CDR1 is SGHDN and CDR2 is FVKESK. The CDR3 loop reads CASSQDGTGLRGYTF. The CDR3 DNA reads as TGTGCCAGCAGCCAAGATGGGACAGGCTTAAGGGGCTACACCTTC.

This chain links TRBV28 with TRBJ1-4; TRBD1 matches 10 bases. With 7 bases clipped from V and 8 bases from J, the junction kept 7 bases outside the gene matches. The CDR3 sequence is 14 residues long. The germline V gene has CDR1 MDHEN and CDR2 SYDVKM. CDR3 in DNA: TGTGCCAGCACCTGGGACAGGGGTGTCGAAAAACTGTTTTTT. Its protein is CASTWDRGVEKLFF.

This rearrangement joins TRBV18 to TRBJ1-2, with 8 bases that match TRBD1. The germline gives CDR1 KGHSH, CDR2 LQKENI. The CDR3 contains 16 residues. J gave up 1 base and V 6 bases, and 10 bases lay outside the gene matches. The CDR3 is CASSEGGTGYNYGYTF. Here the CDR3 DNA reads TGTGCCAGCTCGGAAGGCGGGACAGGATATAACTATGGCTACACCTTC.

This clone was counted a single time. This sequence joins TRBV28 and TRBJ2-7, with 7 positions matching TRBD2. The germline gives CDR1 MDHEN, CDR2 SYDVKM. V was clipped by 8 bases and J by 2 bases; unmatched bases: 18. This CDR3 is built from 17 residues. This CDR3 is CASPPAGERGYAYEQYF. The CDR3 DNA reads as TGTGCCAGCCCTCCCGCGGGGGAGCGGGGTTACGCCTACGAGCAGTACTTC.

CDR3 DNA: TGTGCCAGCAGTTACTCGAGAGGGGACTTGATGAGCTCCTACGAGCAGTACTTC. Translating it yields CASSYSRGDLMSSYEQYF. The rearrangement uses TRBV6-2 or TRBV6-3 and TRBJ2-7; tentative D call: TRBD2 (6 bases). Trimming shortened V by 0 bases and J by 0 bases, and 18 bases separated the two germline ends. This CDR3 contains 18 residues. From germline, CDR1 is MNHEY and CDR2 SVGEGT.

This sequence joins TRBV28 and TRBJ2-7; 14 positions agree with TRBD2. This CDR3 region has 15 residues. Germline V gene data show CDR1 as MDHEN and CDR2 as SYDVKM. The trim removed 4 bases at V and 6 bases at J, leaving 5 bases unmatched. CDR3 nucleotide sequence: TGTGCCAGCAGTTCCCCGGGACTAGCGGGAGTCGAGCAGTACTTC. This encodes CASSSPGLAGVEQYF.

This rearrangement joins TRBV10-3 to TRBJ1-1; D not certain. Germline loops: CDR1 ENHRY, CDR2 SYGVKD. CDR3 length: 17 residues. The germline V and J ends were trimmed by 3 bases and 0 bases, with 17 bases remaining between them. The CDR3 coding sequence is TGTGCCATCAGTGATGTCAGCGCTACACCCTTGAACACTGAAGCTTTCTTT. Translated, it gives CAISDVSATPLNTEAFF.